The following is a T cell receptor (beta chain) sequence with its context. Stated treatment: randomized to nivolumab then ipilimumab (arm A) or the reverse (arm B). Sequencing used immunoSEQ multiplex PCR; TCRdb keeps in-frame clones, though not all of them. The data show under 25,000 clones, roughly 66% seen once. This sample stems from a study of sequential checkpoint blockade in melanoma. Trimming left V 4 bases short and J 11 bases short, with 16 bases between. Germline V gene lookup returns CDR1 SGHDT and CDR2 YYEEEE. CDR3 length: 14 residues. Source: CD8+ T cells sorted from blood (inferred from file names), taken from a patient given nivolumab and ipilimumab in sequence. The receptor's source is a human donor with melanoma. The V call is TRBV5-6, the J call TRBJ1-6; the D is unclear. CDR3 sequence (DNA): TGTGCCAGCAGCGACGGACTGACTGGGACACCCCTCCACTTT. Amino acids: CASSDGLTGTPLHF.